This TCR beta chain is drawn from a study of blood T cell repertoires in COVID-19 (dated by TCRdb to the early 2020s). Broadly, across the study: The collaborator samples originated in the United States, Italy and Spain and spanned the acute and convalescent phases of COVID-19. The material from the prospective study consisted of cDNA or gDNA derived from T cells, B-cell-depleted T cells, or PBMCs. Subjects who had been exposed to COVID-19, were actively infected with it, or had recovered from it provided the deeply sampled blood TCRbeta repertoires that made up the dataset. The repertoires were made available in a free public database intended to serve as a resource for research on the immune response to SARS-CoV-2. Samples were obtained from the ongoing ImmuneRACE study (first 160 participants) and from 950 to 1,500 subjects provided by 6 global collaborators. The sample metadata nearly always contained a de-identified subject ID, COVID-19 status, age in years and sex. Where available, HLA class I and class II types were taken from metadata supplied by the sample provider and were not determined by assay-based typing. Overall study outcomes, separate from this receptor: Clinical and demographic metadata were provided uncurated, with the amount varying by source and participant.

TCRbeta CDR3 regions were amplified from genomic DNA using the immunoSEQ Assay, a bias-controlled multiplex PCR. Per the source publication's procedure: Within the assay, amplification of reference gene primers was used to estimate how many nucleated cells each sample contained. Sequence reads were collapsed and filtered to measure the absolute abundance of every unique TCRbeta CDR3 rearrangement. For each sample, productive Simpson clonality was calculated as the square root of Simpson's diversity index over productive rearrangements. Here the immuneACCESS table is served through TCRdb, limited to in-frame sequences with V and J called. Missing clones are a known gap in these copies; in checked studies unresolved V genes cover under half, and the rest lacks a known reason. V and J calls plus clone size are reproduced from that table; the DNA served to infer D and trimming. This sample lists 55,000 to 75,000 clones; more than 70% were detected once. Of the sample, over 4% falls within the top ten clones.

As encoded in the germline V gene (reference sequence), CDR1 is SGHKS while CDR2 is YYEKEE. V is trimmed back by 2 bases and J by 6 bases, and the junction contains 8 bases that no gene match accounts for. From the cysteine through the phenylalanine, the CDR3 covers 16 amino acids. The entry retains the CDR3 DNA only, 48 bases that are in frame from base 1. A note on this clone: What this receptor recognizes is not known. No much larger clone is present one base from it, and per-base qualities are unavailable.

The collaborating institutions used their own protocols to collect whole blood in K2EDTA tubes. For TCRbeta analysis, collaborator samples were shipped as frozen whole blood, as isolated PBMCs, or as DNA extracted from either sample type. The source is a man aged 45-65 years with acute or convalescent COVID-19. The sample taken for sequencing was peripheral blood. The chain was built from TRBV5-5 and TRBJ1-1, with 12 bases matching TRBD1. The CDR3 loop reads CASSFYPGTGGPEAFF. Here is the DNA: TGTGCCAGCAGCTTTTACCCCGGGACAGGGGGCCCTGAAGCTTTCTTT.